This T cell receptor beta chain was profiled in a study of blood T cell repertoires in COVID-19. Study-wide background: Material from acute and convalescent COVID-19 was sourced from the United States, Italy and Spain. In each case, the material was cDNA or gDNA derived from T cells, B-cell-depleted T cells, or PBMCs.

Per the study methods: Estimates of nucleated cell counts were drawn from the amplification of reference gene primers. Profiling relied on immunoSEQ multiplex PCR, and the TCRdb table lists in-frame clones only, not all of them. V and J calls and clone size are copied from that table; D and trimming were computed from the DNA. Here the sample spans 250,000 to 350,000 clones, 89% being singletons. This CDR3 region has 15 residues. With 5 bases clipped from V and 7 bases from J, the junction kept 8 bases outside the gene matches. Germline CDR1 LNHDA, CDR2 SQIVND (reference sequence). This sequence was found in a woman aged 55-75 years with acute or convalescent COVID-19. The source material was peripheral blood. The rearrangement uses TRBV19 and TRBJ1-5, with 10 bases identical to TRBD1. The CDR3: CASSLGQGKRQPQHF. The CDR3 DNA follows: TGTGCCAGTAGTCTGGGACAGGGGAAGCGACAGCCCCAGCATTTT.